Listed below are T cell receptor beta chains from one sample, sequenced in a study of identifying expanded T cells in peripheral blood. Some clones are missing from TCRdb's copy, which holds only in-frame ones; the method was immunoSEQ multiplex PCR. Of roughly 84,000 clones detected, 85% to 90% appear once; the ten largest clones hold roughly 7%. Sequencing was performed on blood. All receptors derive from a person aged 18-70 years in good health. Both conserved end residues are part of each CDR3.

>TRBV27
CASAGGPFNEQFF
>TRBV12-5
CASGPGLAGTFSTDTQYF
>TRBV4-1
CASSQGDRDTGELFF
>TRBV18
CASSLTTSGYEQYF
>TRBV7-7
CASSPSGTSYNEQFF
>TRBV5-1
CASTEQSHGNSPLHF
>TRBV10-1
CARRIRDTRYQETQYF
>TRBV18
CASSSGSVYEQYF
>TRBV10-3
CAISESAGANTEAFF
>TRBV2
CASSRDSRGDTQYF
>TRBV11-2
CASSLRTGMNTEAFF
>TRBV2
CASSENRNTEAFF
>TRBV6-5
CASSYSGVLPEQFF
>TRBV30
CAWSVQQNNEQFF
>TRBV10-3
CAISESRTQNTEAFF
>TRBV6-1
CASSAAGGGSEKLFF
>TRBV7-2
CASSFSGVAVDTQYF
>TRBV7-9
CASSLPDRVEKLFF
>TRBV19
CASSRGQNYEQYF
>TRBV10-2
CASSEGRAEGQPQHF
>TRBV7-6
CASRSSSTDTQYF
>TRBV5-5
CASSSRLRTSSYEQYF
>TRBV12-5
CASGFTWGDGYTF
>TRBV9
CASSGGIGTNEKLFF
>TRBV7-9
CASSLGWGQGDDEQYF
>TRBV19
CASSMGGSETQYF
>TRBV14
CASSRWGRGGSYEQYF
>TRBV4-1
CASSQGGKDTQYF
>TRBV18
CASSSSRFKSNTEAFF
>TRBV19
CASSIGSGVITGELFF
>TRBV18
CASSRTGSPGELFF
>TRBV19
CASSPDRVNTEAFF
>TRBV5-4
CATRDGPNQPQHF
>TRBV18
CASSLSRTGDPHNDEQFF